This T cell receptor beta chain was captured in a study of cytomegalovirus exposure and HLA in healthy donors. Overall study context: For the approximately 360 genotyped donors, about 79% fell within the Caucasian-associated ancestry cluster. Whole-study findings and limits: As confirmed in vitro, a few CMV-associated chains were specific for CMV antigens. What a later analysis reportedly showed was that an Asian-associated ancestry cluster had fewer N-insertions than the approximately 700-donor mean.

This clone was counted between two and nine times. As yet, its antigen is unknown. PCR employed 60 Vbeta and 13 Jbeta primers. The method was immunoSEQ multiplex PCR; TCRdb's version includes in-frame clones alone and lacks a portion of them. The top ten hold 2% to 3% of the sample, which has roughly 100,000 clones, less than 90% seen once. The CDR3 is 15 residues long. Germline CDR1 reads SEHNR; CDR2 reads FQNEAQ (reference sequence). V gave up 5 bases and J gave up 7 bases; unmatched junction bases: 6. This TCR came from a middle-aged man in good health and CMV-seronegative. This chain uses TRBV7-9 with TRBJ2-1; 12 nucleotides agree with TRBD2. Input material: PBMCs. The CDR3 protein is CASSTTLAGGNEQFF. For the CDR3, the DNA is TGTGCCAGCAGCACGACGCTAGCGGGGGGGAATGAGCAGTTCTTC.